This T cell receptor (beta chain) was obtained from a study of blood T cell repertoires in COVID-19. About the research overall: Donors in the United States, Italy and Spain gave samples during acute or convalescent COVID-19. PBMCs, B-cell-depleted T cells, or T cells were the source of the cDNA or gDNA that made up the material.

This CDR3 has 17 amino acids. V was clipped by 1 base and J by 2 bases; unmatched bases: 8. CDR1 and CDR2 (germline): SGHRS, YFSETQ. Data came from immunoSEQ multiplex PCR; TCRdb stores just in-frame clones and leaves some out. Found here are fewer than 500,000 clones, 70% to 90% of them singletons; the top ten hold around 0.92%. The source is a man younger than 35 with COVID-19, enrolled during active disease. The chain links TRBV5-1 to TRBJ2-3, with TRBD2 matching 9 bases. The specimen was peripheral blood. CDR3 amino acids: CASSLPNLAGPTDTQYF. DNA of the CDR3: TGCGCCAGCAGCTTGCCCAACCTAGCGGGGCCCACAGATACGCAGTATTTT. The full variable domain, completed using reference TRBV5-1 and TRBJ2-3, is KAGVTQTPRYLIKTRGQQVTLSCSPISGHRSVSWYQQTPGQGLQFLFEYFSETQRNKGNFPGRFSGRQFSNSRSEMNVSTLELGDSALYLCASSLPNLAGPTDTQYFGPGTRLTVL.